The 32 T cell receptor beta chains listed next were all sequenced from one sample in a study of blood T cell repertoires in COVID-19. Assay used: immunoSEQ multiplex PCR; TCRdb lists only in-frame clones, some missing. The table has roughly 140,000 clones, roughly 88% seen once. Sequencing was performed on peripheral blood. These TCRs come from a woman aged 60 to 75 with COVID-19, enrolled during active disease.

The chain recombines TRBV15 with TRBJ1-3, with D uncertain. The CDR3 has 16 residues. The germline gives CDR1 LNHNV, CDR2 YYDKDF (reference sequence). V was shortened by 0 bases and J by 0 bases, with 9 bases between the two germline ends. CDR3 protein: CATSRDPGISGNTIYF. CDR3 in DNA: TGTGCCACCAGCAGAGACCCGGGAATCTCTGGAAACACCATATATTTT.

The gene calls are TRBV7-8 and TRBJ1-4, with D maybe TRBD1 (6 bases). The V gene's germline CDR1 is SGHVS and CDR2 FQNEAQ. The CDR3 contains 15 residues. V lost 4 bases and J lost 6, with 15 bases in between. Written as DNA, the CDR3 is TGTGCCAGCAGCTCATGGACAGCCGAGGATGAAAAACTGTTTTTT. Translated, it gives CASSSWTAEDEKLFF.

The chain uses TRBV7-3 and TRBJ2-2; D is unclear. The length of the CDR3 is 14 residues. V shed 2 bases and J shed 8 bases, with 12 bases lying between them. Germline loops: CDR1 SGHTA, CDR2 FQGTGA. This CDR3 is CASSLLDSSGELFF. CDR3 nucleotides: TGTGCCAGCAGCTTACTAGATTCGAGTGGGGAGCTGTTTTTT. Full variable domain (rest looked up from reference TRBV7-3 and TRBJ2-2): GAGVSQTPSNKVTEKGKYVELRCDPISGHTALYWYRQSLGQGPEFLIYFQGTGAADDSGLPNDRFFAVRPEGSVSTLKIQRTERGDSAVYLCASSLLDSSGELFFGEGSRLTVL.

The chain carries TRBV6-6 and TRBJ2-7; 8 nucleotides align to TRBD2. J was trimmed by 3 bases and V by 6 bases; bases with no gene match: 10. CDR3 length: 15 residues. Germline V lookup: CDR1 MNHNY, CDR2 SVGAGI (reference sequence). For the CDR3, the DNA is TGTGCCAGCAGAGAGAGGGCGGGGGGATACTACGAGCAGTACTTC. Protein: CASRERAGGYYEQYF.

The gene calls are TRBV11-2 and TRBJ1-4; the D is unclear. CDR1 SGHAT and CDR2 FQNNGV come from the germline V gene. The CDR3 contains 16 residues. V lost 4 bases and J lost 0, with 12 bases in between. The CDR3 protein is CASSSFGVTTNEKLFF. CDR3 nucleotide sequence: TGTGCCAGCAGCTCCTTCGGAGTTACAACTAATGAAAAACTGTTTTTT.

V gene TRBV3-1 (or the pseudogene TRBV3-2) combines with J gene TRBJ1-1, with a tentative D call TRBD1 (6 bases). Germline V gene sequence: CDR1 LGHDT, CDR2 YNNKEL (reference sequence). This CDR3 is built from 14 residues. V was clipped by 1 base and J by 4 bases, with 10 bases between them. CDR3 sequence (DNA): TGTGCCAGCAGCCAAGCAGGGACAACCACTGAAGCTTTCTTT. Its translation: CASSQAGTTTEAFF.

The chain combines TRBV25-1 with TRBJ1-6; TRBD1 might be the D (5 bases). The CDR3 is made up of 15 amino acids. The germline V gene has CDR1 MGHDK and CDR2 SYGVNS. V was trimmed by 4 bases and J by 9 bases, leaving 16 bases between them. As DNA, the CDR3 is TGTGCCAGCAGTGCGGGGGACGGAGACCTTTCACCCCTCCACTTT. Its translation is CASSAGDGDLSPLHF. The full variable domain, in which reference TRBV25-1 and TRBJ1-6 provide the parts outside the CDR3, is EADIYQTPRYLVIGTGKKITLECSQTMGHDKMYWYQQDPGMELHLIHYSYGVNSTEKGDLSSESTVSRIRTEHFPLTLESARPSHTSQYLCASSAGDGDLSPLHFGNGTRLTVT.

The chain links TRBV7-3 to TRBJ2-2; 8 bases map to TRBD2. Germline V gene data show CDR1 as SGHTA and CDR2 as FQGTGA. The J segment lost 6 bases and the V segment lost 6 bases, leaving 15 bases of the junction unmatched. The CDR3 loop spans 17 amino acids. CDR3 DNA sequence: TGTGCCAGCAGGCCCCTGTGGACGCTAGCGGGTTCCGGGGAGCTGTTTTTT. This encodes CASRPLWTLAGSGELFF.

This chain connects TRBV6-5 to TRBJ2-3; 10 bases agree with TRBD1. CDR3 length equals 16 residues. V lost 0 bases to trimming and J lost 9 bases; unmatched junction nucleotides: 9. Germline CDR1 is MNHEY and CDR2 is SVGAGI. The CDR3 here is CASSYSGQGSSITQYF. The CDR3 coding sequence is TGTGCCAGCAGTTACTCGGGACAGGGGAGTTCGATAACGCAGTATTTT.

The rearrangement links TRBV6-1 to TRBJ1-3; D not certain. V was pared by 2 bases and J by 0 bases, with 11 bases between. This CDR3 has 16 residues. Germline V gene lookup returns CDR1 MNHNS and CDR2 SASEGT. Here the CDR3 DNA reads TGTGCCAGCAGTGAAATCGGGGATGCCTCTGGAAACACCATATATTTT. It is translated as CASSEIGDASGNTIYF.

The chain recombines TRBV7-9 with TRBJ1-1; D may be TRBD1 (5 bases). Germline assignment: CDR1 SEHNR and CDR2 FQNEAQ (reference sequence). There are 18 residues in the CDR3. V dropped 5 bases and J dropped 4 bases, with 26 bases sitting between them. Here the CDR3 reads CASSPRSIGAVGSTEAFF. The CDR3 DNA is TGTGCCAGCAGCCCGAGGTCTATAGGGGCGGTCGGAAGCACTGAAGCTTTCTTT.

This chain uses TRBV10-3 with TRBJ2-5, with D unresolved. There are 12 residues in the CDR3. Trimming removed 5 bases at V and 3 bases at J, with 7 bases between. Germline CDR1 is ENHRY and CDR2 is SYGVKD. Here the CDR3 reads CAISSNEETQYF. CDR3 nucleotides: TGTGCCATCAGTTCAAATGAAGAGACCCAGTACTTC.

The V and J genes are TRBV9 and TRBJ1-5, with D maybe TRBD1 (5 bases). There are 13 residues in the CDR3. CDR1 and CDR2 from the germline V gene are SGDLS and YYNGEE. The V end lost 0 bases, the J end lost 9 bases, and 10 bases lay between the germline ends. The DNA of the CDR3 is TGTGCCAGCAGCGTAGACAGGACCGGGCCCCAGCATTTT. Translation gives CASSVDRTGPQHF.

The chain has TRBV4-2 and TRBJ2-7, with 11 bases that match TRBD1. Germline V gene sequence: CDR1 LGHNA, CDR2 YNFKEQ. Trimming took 3 bases from V and 4 from J; bases not matched to a gene: 8. The CDR3 length is 16 residues. The DNA of the CDR3 is TGTGCCAGCAGCCAGGGGGACAGGGGGACACGATACGAGCAGTACTTC. Translating it yields CASSQGDRGTRYEQYF.

This clone was counted between two and nine times. The chain joins TRBV27 to TRBJ1-1, with D perhaps matching TRBD1 (5 bases). CDR1 MNHEY and CDR2 SMNVEV come from the germline V gene (reference sequence). V lost 5 bases, J lost 3 bases, and 16 bases lay in between. This CDR3 has 15 residues. CDR3 nucleotides: TGTGCCAGCAGTAAACGCAGGGAAGGAGACACTGAAGCTTTCTTT. Its protein is CASSKRREGDTEAFF.

The chain is built from TRBV6-2 or TRBV6-3 and TRBJ2-6; D is unresolved. This CDR3 contains 18 residues. Deletions cut 0 bases from V and 0 bases from J, with 12 bases between. Germline-derived CDR1 and CDR2 are MNHEY and SVGEGT. Written as DNA, the CDR3 is TGTGCCAGCAGTTACTCGGAACAGCCTTACTCTGGGGCCAACGTCCTGACTTTC. It is translated as CASSYSEQPYSGANVLTF.

The V and J genes are TRBV5-4 and TRBJ2-5, with TRBD1 matching 12 bases. The CDR3 consists of 16 residues. Germline V gene lookup returns CDR1 SGHNT and CDR2 YYREEE (reference sequence). The trim removed 8 bases at V and 0 bases at J, leaving 8 bases unmatched. The CDR3 bases are TGTGCCAGTTCCCAGGGACAGGGGGCCAACCAAGAGACCCAGTACTTC. Its protein is CASSQGQGANQETQYF. Full variable domain (remainder filled in from reference TRBV5-4 and TRBJ2-5): ETGVTQSPTHLIKTRGQQVTLRCSSQSGHNTVSWYQQALGQGPQFIFQYYREEENGRGNFPPRFSGLQFPNYSSELNVNALELDDSALYLCASSQGQGANQETQYFGPGTRLLVL.

The chain employs TRBV11-3 and TRBJ2-1; 14 bases match TRBD2. Trimming at V came to 5 bases and at J to 10 bases, leaving 7 bases not matched to a gene. Germline CDR1 reads SGHNT; CDR2 reads YENEEA. The CDR3 is 15 residues long. The DNA of the CDR3 is TGTGCCAGCAGCGCCGGACTAGCGGGGGGAGAGGAGCAGTTCTTC. This gives the protein CASSAGLAGGEEQFF.

V gene TRBV18 combines with J gene TRBJ1-1; perhaps TRBD1 as D (6 bases). The CDR3 loop spans 14 amino acids. V was pared by 5 bases and J by 1 base, with 11 bases between. CDR1 is KGHSH, CDR2 LQKENI, per germline. CDR3 in amino acids: CASSEIQGNTEAFF. The CDR3 bases are TGTGCCAGCTCAGAAATACAGGGGAACACTGAAGCTTTCTTT.

The chain couples TRBV9 to TRBJ2-2; the D gene is possibly TRBD1 (6 bases). This CDR3 has 16 amino acids. In germline, CDR1 is SGDLS, CDR2 YYNGEE. Trimming left V 4 bases short and J 2 bases short, with 15 bases between. The CDR3 DNA reads TGTGCCAGCAGCTTGACCGGGACACTCAACACCGGGGAGCTGTTTTTT. The encoded protein is CASSLTGTLNTGELFF.

In nucleotides, the CDR3 is TGTGCCAGCACCCCGGACGGGAGTAGCAATCAGCCCCAGCATTTT. It specifies CASTPDGSSNQPQHF. This chain uses TRBV6-5 with TRBJ1-5; unclear D gene. This CDR3 region has 15 residues. CDR1 MNHEY and CDR2 SVGAGI come from the germline V gene. Trimming removed 7 bases at V and 0 bases at J, with 13 bases between.

The chain uses TRBV11-2 and TRBJ1-3; D call uncertain. V lost 6 bases and J 1 base, leaving 19 bases between the germline ends. This CDR3 has 17 residues. The germline gives CDR1 SGHAT, CDR2 FQNNGV. The CDR3 is CASSFLSHSYSGNTIYF. In nucleotides, the CDR3 is TGTGCCAGCAGTTTTCTCAGCCACAGCTATTCTGGAAACACCATATATTTT.

CDR3 residues: CASSPRPQETQYF. CDR3 nucleotides: TGCGCCAGCAGTCCCAGGCCCCAAGAGACCCAGTACTTC. The chain links TRBV5-1 to TRBJ2-5; D is unclear. Germline V gene sequence: CDR1 SGHRS, CDR2 YFSETQ. V lost 5 bases and J lost 1, with 9 bases in between. The CDR3 totals 13 residues.

The chain employs TRBV7-2 and TRBJ1-2, with 10 nucleotides matching TRBD1. After removal of 5 bases from V and 5 bases from J, the junction contained 14 bases not matched to a gene. Germline-derived CDR1 and CDR2 are SGHTA and FQGNSA. The CDR3 is made up of 17 amino acids. The CDR3 protein is CASSVLIRQGAEYGYTF. The CDR3 bases are TGTGCCAGCAGCGTATTAATTCGACAGGGGGCTGAATATGGCTACACCTTC.

This sequence joins TRBV12-5 and TRBJ2-1, with a tentative D call TRBD2 (6 bases). The CDR3 sequence is 21 residues long. CDR1 and CDR2 from the germline V gene are LGHNT and FRNRAP. Trimming shortened V by 0 bases and J by 0 bases, and 24 bases separated the two germline ends. As DNA, the CDR3 is TGTGCTAGTGGTTTGGTTGGTTGGAAAACGGGGGTAAACTTCTCCTACAATGAGCAGTTCTTC. Residues: CASGLVGWKTGVNFSYNEQFF.

The rearrangement uses TRBV19 and TRBJ2-2; TRBD1 agrees at 8 bases. The CDR3 has 14 residues. With V trimmed by 6 bases and J by 4 bases, 4 bases remained unmatched. In germline, CDR1 is LNHDA, CDR2 SQIVND (reference sequence). CDR3 nucleotide sequence: TGTGCCAGTAGCCTGACAGGGGTCACCGGGGAGCTGTTTTTT. Translation gives CASSLTGVTGELFF. Together with reference TRBV19 and TRBJ2-2, the CDR3 gives the full variable domain: DGGITQSPKYLFRKEGQNVTLSCEQNLNHDAMYWYRQDPGQGLRLIYYSQIVNDFQKGDIAEGYSVSREKKESFPLTVTSAQKNPTAFYLCASSLTGVTGELFFGEGSRLTVL.

V usage is TRBV3-1 (or the pseudogene TRBV3-2) and J usage is TRBJ2-7; D perhaps matches TRBD1 (5 bases). CDR3 length equals 14 residues. In germline, CDR1 is LGHDT, CDR2 YNNKEL (reference sequence). Trimming stripped 4 bases from V and 6 bases from J, with 16 bases between. The CDR3 region is CASSPQTAYSEQYF. DNA of the CDR3: TGTGCCAGCAGCCCCCAGACAGCCTACTCCGAGCAGTACTTC.

The table lists this clone with a few counts. The V and J genes are TRBV2 and TRBJ1-1, with 7 bases aligning to TRBD1. The CDR3 totals 11 residues. The germline CDR1 and CDR2 sequences are SNHLY and FYNNEI. The J segment lost 7 bases and the V segment lost 6 bases, leaving 2 bases of the junction unmatched. CDR3 coding DNA: TGTGCCAGCAGACAGGGGTTTGAAGCTTTCTTT. It yields the protein CASRQGFEAFF.

The genes are TRBV5-1 and TRBJ2-5, with 10 nucleotides matching TRBD1. The germline gives CDR1 SGHRS, CDR2 YFSETQ. The CDR3 loop spans 15 amino acids. V shed 2 bases and J 5 bases; nucleotides not matched to a gene: 6. The CDR3 DNA sequence: TGCGCCAGCAGCTTTAGACAGGGGGCTTGGGAGACCCAGTACTTC. Its protein product is CASSFRQGAWETQYF.

This sequence joins TRBV3-1 (or the pseudogene TRBV3-2) and TRBJ1-2; 7 bases map to TRBD1. Germline CDR1 and CDR2: LGHDT and YNNKEL (reference sequence). This CDR3 has 17 residues. Trimming removed 0 bases from V and 4 bases from J; junction bases left unmatched: 11. For the CDR3, the DNA is TGTGCCAGCAGCCAAGATCGGGGGGGGACAGTCATCTATGGCTACACCTTC. Translated: CASSQDRGGTVIYGYTF.

The chain couples TRBV6-5 to TRBJ2-2, with no clear D. Germline V gives CDR1 MNHEY, CDR2 SVGAGI. V was shortened by 4 bases and J by 4 bases, with 10 bases between the two germline ends. This CDR3 comprises 14 residues. In nucleotides, the CDR3 is TGTGCCAGCAGTTCCCGACTCACCACCGGGGAGCTGTTTTTT. This sequence encodes CASSSRLTTGELFF.

In this sample, this clone turned up many times. This chain connects TRBV7-9 to TRBJ2-5; 7 nucleotides agree with TRBD1. Germline CDR1 and CDR2: SEHNR and FQNEAQ (reference sequence). V lost 5 bases to trimming and J lost 1 base; unmatched junction nucleotides: 7. The CDR3 consists of 15 residues. The CDR3 sequence: CASSPPGQLQETQYF. For the CDR3, the DNA is TGTGCCAGCAGCCCCCCGGGACAGCTCCAAGAGACCCAGTACTTC. Looking up the rest from reference TRBV7-9 and TRBJ2-5 gives the full variable domain: DTGVSQNPRHKITKRGQNVTFRCDPISEHNRLYWYRQTLGQGPEFLTYFQNEAQLEKSRLLSDRFSAERPKGSFSTLEIQRTEQGDSAMYLCASSPPGQLQETQYFGPGTRLLVL.